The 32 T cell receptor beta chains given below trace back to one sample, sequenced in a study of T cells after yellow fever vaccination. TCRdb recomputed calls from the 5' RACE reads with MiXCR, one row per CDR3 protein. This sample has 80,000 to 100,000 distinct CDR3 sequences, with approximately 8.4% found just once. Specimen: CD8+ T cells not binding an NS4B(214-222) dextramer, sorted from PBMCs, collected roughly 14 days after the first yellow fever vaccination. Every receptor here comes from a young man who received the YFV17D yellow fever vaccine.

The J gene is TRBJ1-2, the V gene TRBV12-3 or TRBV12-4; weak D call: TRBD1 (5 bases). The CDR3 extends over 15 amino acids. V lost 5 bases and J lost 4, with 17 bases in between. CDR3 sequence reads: CASSPSTAEIYGYTF. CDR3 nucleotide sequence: TGTGCCAGCAGTCCATCGACAGCCGAAATCTATGGCTACACCTTC.

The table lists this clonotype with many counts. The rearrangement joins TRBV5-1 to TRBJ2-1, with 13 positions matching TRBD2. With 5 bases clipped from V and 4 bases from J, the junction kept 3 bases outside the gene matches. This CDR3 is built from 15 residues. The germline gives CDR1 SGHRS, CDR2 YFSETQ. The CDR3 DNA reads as TGCGCCAGCAGTTCGACTAGCGGGGGGTACAATGAGCAGTTCTTC. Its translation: CASSSTSGGYNEQFF.

The CDR3 sequence is CATSRDSGRAEETQYF. Written as DNA, the CDR3 is TGTGCCACCAGCAGAGATTCGGGCAGGGCCGAGGAGACCCAGTACTTC. The gene calls are TRBV15 and TRBJ2-5; D might be TRBD1 (5 bases). The CDR3 is made up of 16 amino acids. Trimming left V 0 bases short and J 5 bases short, with 16 bases between. Germline loops: CDR1 LNHNV, CDR2 YYDKDF (reference sequence).

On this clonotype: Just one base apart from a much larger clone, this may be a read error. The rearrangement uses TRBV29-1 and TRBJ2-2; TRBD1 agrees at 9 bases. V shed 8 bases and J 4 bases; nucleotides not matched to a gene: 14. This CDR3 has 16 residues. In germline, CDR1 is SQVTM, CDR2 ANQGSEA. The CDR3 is CSFVDRGLRSTGELFF. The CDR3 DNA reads TGCAGCTTTGTGGACAGGGGCTTACGGAGCACCGGGGAGCTGTTTTTT.

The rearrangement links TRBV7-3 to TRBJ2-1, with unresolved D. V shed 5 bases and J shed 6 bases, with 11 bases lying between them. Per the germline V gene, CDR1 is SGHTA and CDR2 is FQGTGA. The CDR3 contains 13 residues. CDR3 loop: CASSRILGNEQFF. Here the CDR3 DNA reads TGTGCCAGCAGCCGAATACTCGGCAATGAGCAGTTCTTC.

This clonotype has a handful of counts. CDR3 protein: CAISDPGQGAGNQPQHF. The CDR3 bases are TGTGCCATCAGTGATCCGGGACAGGGGGCTGGCAATCAGCCCCAGCATTTT. The chain recombines TRBV10-3 with TRBJ1-5; 12 nucleotides align to TRBD1. The trim removed 3 bases at V and 2 bases at J, leaving 5 bases unmatched. Germline V gene data show CDR1 as ENHRY and CDR2 as SYGVKD. This CDR3 comprises 17 residues.

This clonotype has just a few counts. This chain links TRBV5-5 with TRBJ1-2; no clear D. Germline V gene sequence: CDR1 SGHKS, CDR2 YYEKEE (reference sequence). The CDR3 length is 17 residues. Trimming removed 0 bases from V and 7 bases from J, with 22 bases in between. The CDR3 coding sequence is TGTGCCAGCAGCTTGGTTCCAAACCCGGACCCCGCGGGTGGCTACACCTTC. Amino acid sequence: CASSLVPNPDPAGGYTF. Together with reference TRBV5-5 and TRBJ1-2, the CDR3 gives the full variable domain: DAGVTQSPTHLIKTRGQQVTLRCSPISGHKSVSWYQQVLGQGPQFIFQYYEKEERGRGNFPDRFSARQFPNYSSELNVNALLLGDSALYLCASSLVPNPDPAGGYTFGSGTRLTVV.

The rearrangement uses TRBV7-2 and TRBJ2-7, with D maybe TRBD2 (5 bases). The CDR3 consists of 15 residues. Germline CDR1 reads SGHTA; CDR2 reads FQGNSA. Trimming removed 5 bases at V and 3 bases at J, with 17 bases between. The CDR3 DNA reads TGTGCCAGCAGCGGGGAGAGGGTCATCGGCTACGAGCAGTACTTC. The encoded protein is CASSGERVIGYEQYF.

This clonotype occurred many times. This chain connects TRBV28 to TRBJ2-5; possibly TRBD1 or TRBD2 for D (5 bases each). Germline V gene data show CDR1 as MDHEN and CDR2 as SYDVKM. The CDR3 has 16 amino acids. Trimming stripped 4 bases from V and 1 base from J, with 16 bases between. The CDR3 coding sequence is TGTGCCAGCAGTTCCACCGACTGGGGGTCCCAAGAGACCCAGTACTTC. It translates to CASSSTDWGSQETQYF.

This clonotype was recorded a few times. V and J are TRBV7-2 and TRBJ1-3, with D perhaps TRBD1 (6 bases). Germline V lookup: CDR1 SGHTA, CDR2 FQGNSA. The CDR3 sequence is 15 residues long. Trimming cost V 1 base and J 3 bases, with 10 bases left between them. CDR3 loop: CASSLDGGSGNTIYF. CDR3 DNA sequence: TGTGCCAGCAGCTTAGACGGGGGCAGTGGAAACACCATATATTTT.

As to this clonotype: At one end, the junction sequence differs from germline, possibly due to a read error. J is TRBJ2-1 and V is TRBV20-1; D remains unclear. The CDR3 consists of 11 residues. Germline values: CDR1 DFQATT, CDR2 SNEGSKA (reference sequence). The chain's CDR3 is CSGHSYNEQSF. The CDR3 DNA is TGCAGTGGACACTCCTACAATGAGCAGTCCTTC.

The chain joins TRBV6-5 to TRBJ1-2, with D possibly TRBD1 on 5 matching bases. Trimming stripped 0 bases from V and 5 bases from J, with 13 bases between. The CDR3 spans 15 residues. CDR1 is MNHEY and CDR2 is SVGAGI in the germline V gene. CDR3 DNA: TGTGCCAGCAGTTACTCGACTAGGGGAGCGTATGGCTACACCTTC. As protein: CASSYSTRGAYGYTF.

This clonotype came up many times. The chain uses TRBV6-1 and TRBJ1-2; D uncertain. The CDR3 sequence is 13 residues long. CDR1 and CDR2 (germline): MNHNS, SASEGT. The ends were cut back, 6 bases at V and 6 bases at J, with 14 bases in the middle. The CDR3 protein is CASRPSGGDGYTF. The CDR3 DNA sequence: TGTGCCAGCAGGCCTTCCGGTGGGGATGGCTACACCTTC.

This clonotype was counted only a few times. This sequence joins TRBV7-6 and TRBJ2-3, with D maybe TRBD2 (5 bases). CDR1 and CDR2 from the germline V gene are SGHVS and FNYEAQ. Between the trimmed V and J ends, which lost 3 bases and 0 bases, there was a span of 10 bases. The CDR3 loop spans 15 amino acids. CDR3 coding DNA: TGTGCCAGCAGCTTTTTCCCGGGGAGCACAGATACGCAGTATTTT. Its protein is CASSFFPGSTDTQYF.

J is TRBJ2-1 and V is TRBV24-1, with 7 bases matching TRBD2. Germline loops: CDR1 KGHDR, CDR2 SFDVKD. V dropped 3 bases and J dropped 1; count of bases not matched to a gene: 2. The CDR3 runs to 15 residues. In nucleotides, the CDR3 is TGTGCCACCAGTGATAACGGGGGGTCCTACAATGAGCAGTTCTTC. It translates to CATSDNGGSYNEQFF.

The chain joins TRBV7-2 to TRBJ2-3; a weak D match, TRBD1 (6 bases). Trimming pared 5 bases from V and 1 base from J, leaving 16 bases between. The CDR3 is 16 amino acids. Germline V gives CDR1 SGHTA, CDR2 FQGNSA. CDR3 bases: TGTGCCAGCAGCATGAACAGGGTTAGGGGCACAGATACGCAGTATTTT. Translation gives CASSMNRVRGTDTQYF.

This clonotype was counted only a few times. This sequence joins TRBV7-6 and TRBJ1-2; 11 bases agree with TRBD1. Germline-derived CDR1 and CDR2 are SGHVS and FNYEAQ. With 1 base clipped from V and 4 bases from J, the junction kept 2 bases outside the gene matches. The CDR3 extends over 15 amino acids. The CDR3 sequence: CASSLGTGGGYGYTF. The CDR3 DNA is TGTGCCAGCAGCTTAGGGACAGGGGGCGGCTATGGCTACACCTTC.

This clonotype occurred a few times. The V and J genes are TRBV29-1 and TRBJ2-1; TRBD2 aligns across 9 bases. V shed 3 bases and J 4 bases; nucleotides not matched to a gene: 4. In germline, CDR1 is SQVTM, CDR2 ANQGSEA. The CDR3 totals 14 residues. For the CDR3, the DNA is TGCAGCGTTGAGCCTAGCGGGGAGTACAATGAGCAGTTCTTC. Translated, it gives CSVEPSGEYNEQFF.

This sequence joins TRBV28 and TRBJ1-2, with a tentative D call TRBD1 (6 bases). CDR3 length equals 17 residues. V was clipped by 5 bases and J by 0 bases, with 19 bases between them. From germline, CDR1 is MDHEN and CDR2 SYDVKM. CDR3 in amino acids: CASSQQRTVSTNYGYTF. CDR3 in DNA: TGTGCCAGCAGTCAACAGCGGACAGTTTCGACTAACTATGGCTACACCTTC.

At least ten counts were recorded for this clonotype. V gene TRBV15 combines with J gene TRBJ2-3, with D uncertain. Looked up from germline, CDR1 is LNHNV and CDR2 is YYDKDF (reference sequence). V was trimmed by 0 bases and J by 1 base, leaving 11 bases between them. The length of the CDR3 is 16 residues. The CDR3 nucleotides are TGTGCCACCAGCAGAGATGCCGAGGTTGGCACAGATACGCAGTATTTT. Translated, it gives CATSRDAEVGTDTQYF.

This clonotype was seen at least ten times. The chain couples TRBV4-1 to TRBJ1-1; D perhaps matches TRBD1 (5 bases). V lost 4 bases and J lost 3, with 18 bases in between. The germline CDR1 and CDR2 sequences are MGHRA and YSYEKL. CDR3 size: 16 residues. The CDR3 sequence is CASSPSGGREYTEAFF. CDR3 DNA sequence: TGCGCCAGCAGCCCGTCGGGCGGCAGGGAGTACACTGAAGCTTTCTTT.

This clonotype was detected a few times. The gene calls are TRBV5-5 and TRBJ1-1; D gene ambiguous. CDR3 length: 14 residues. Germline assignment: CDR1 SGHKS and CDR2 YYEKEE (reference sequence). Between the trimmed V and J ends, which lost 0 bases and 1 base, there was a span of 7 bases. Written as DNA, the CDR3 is TGTGCCAGCAGCTTGGTACCCAGGAACACTGAAGCTTTCTTT. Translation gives CASSLVPRNTEAFF.

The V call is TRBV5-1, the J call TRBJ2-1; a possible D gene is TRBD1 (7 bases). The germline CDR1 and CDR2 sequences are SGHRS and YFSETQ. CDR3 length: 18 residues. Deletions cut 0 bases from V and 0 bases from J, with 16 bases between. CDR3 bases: TGCGCCAGCAGCTTGGCCGGGGGACAGCACTTCTCCTACAATGAGCAGTTCTTC. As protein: CASSLAGGQHFSYNEQFF.

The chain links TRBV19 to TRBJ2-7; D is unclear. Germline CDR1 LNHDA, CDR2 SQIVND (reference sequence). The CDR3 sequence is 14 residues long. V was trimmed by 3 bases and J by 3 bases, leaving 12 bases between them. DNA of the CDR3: TGTGCCAGTAGTATGATCTACCGCGACTACGAGCAGTACTTC. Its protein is CASSMIYRDYEQYF.

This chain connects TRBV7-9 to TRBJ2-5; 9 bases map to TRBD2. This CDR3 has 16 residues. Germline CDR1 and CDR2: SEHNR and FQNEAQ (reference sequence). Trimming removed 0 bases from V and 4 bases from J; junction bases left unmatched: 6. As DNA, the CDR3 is TGTGCCAGCAGCTTAGCACAGATAGCGGGGGTAGAGACCCAGTACTTC. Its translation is CASSLAQIAGVETQYF.

The CDR3 protein is CASIPSRGGNIQYF. DNA for the CDR3: TGTGCCAGTATCCCGAGCAGGGGTGGTAACATTCAGTACTTC. V gene TRBV19 combines with J gene TRBJ2-4; tentative D call: TRBD1 (6 bases). Trimming removed 7 bases from V and 7 bases from J, with 17 bases in between. Germline V gene lookup returns CDR1 LNHDA and CDR2 SQIVND (reference sequence). This CDR3 spans 14 amino acids.

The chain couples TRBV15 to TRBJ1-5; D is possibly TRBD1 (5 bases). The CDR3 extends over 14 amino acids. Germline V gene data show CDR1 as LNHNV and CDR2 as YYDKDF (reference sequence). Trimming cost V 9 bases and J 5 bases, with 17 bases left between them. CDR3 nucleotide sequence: TGTGCCACGAGAAGAGGAGGGGAGGATCAGCCCCAGCATTTT. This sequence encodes CATRRGGEDQPQHF.

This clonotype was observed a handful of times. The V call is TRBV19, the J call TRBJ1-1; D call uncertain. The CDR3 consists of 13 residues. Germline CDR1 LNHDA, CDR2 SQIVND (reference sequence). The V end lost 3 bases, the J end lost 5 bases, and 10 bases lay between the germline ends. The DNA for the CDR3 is TGTGCCAGTAGTATCGTGGAAACTACTGAAGCTTTCTTT. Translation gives CASSIVETTEAFF.

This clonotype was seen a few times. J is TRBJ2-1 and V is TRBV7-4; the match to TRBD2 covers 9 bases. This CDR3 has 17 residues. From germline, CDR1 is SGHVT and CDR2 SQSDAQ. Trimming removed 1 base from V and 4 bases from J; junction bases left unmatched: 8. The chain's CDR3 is CASSLGARSGGYNEQFF. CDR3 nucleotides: TGTGCCAGCAGCTTAGGCGCTAGGAGCGGGGGGTACAATGAGCAGTTCTTC.

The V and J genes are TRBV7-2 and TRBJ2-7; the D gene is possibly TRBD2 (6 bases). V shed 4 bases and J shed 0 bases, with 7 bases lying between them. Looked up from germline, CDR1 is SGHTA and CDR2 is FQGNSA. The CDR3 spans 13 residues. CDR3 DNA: TGTGCCAGCAGCTCACTAGCCTCCTACGAGCAGTACGTC. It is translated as CASSSLASYEQYV.

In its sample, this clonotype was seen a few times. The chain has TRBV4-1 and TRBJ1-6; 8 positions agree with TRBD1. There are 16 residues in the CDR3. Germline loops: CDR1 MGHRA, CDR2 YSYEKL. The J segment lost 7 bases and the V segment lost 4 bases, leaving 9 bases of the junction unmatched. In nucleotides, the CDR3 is TGCGCCAGCAGCCTATCCCAGGGGGCGGAAAATTCACCCCTCCACTTT. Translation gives CASSLSQGAENSPLHF.

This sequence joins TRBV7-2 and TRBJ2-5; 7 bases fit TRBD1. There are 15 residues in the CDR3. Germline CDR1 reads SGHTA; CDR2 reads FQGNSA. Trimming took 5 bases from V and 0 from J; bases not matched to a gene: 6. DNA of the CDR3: TGTGCCAGCAGCATGGGACAGTCCAACCAAGAGACCCAGTACTTC. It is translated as CASSMGQSNQETQYF.